This T cell receptor (beta chain) comes out of a study of cytomegalovirus exposure and HLA in healthy donors. Study-level points and caveats: The authors later found HLA-associated TCR beta chains more clonally expanded than equally common others. Investigators reported 150 to 200 TCR beta chains as tied to cytomegalovirus.

PCR was performed using 60 Vbeta and 13 Jbeta primers. The table came from immunoSEQ multiplex PCR; TCRdb's copy has only in-frame clones and leaves some out. The sample shows 150,000 or so clones, 75% to 85% of them seen only once. Comment on this clone: Its antigen is currently unknown.

The sample comprised PBMCs. The receptor was derived from a man aged 50-60 years in good health and CMV-seronegative.

CDR3 coding DNA: TGTGCCAGCAGTGAGGAACAGAGCTCCTACAATGAGCAGTTCTTC. Encoded protein: CASSEEQSSYNEQFF. The V and J genes are TRBV2 and TRBJ2-1; D uncertain. Germline values: CDR1 SNHLY, CDR2 FYNNEI. The CDR3 runs 15 residues. Between the trimmed V and J ends, which lost 3 bases and 0 bases, there was a span of 9 bases. Combining the CDR3 with reference TRBV2 and TRBJ2-1 gives the whole variable domain EPEVTQTPSHQVTQMGQEVILRCVPISNHLYFYWYRQILGQKVEFLVSFYNNEISEKSEIFDDQFSVERPDGSNFTLKIRSTKLEDSAMYFCASSEEQSSYNEQFFGPGTRLTVL.